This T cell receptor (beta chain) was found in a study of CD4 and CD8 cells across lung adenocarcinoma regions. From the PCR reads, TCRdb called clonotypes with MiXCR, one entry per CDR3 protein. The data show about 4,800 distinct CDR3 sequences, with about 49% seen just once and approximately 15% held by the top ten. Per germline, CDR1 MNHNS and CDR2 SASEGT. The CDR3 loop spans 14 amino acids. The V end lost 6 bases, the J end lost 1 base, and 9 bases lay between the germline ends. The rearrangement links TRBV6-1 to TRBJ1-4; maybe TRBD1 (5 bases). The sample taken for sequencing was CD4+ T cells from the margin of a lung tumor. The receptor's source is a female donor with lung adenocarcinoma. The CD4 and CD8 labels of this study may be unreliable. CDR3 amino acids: CASRRRGTNEKLFF. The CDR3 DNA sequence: TGTGCCAGCAGGAGAAGGGGAACTAATGAAAAACTGTTTTTT.